Below, 8 T cell receptor beta chains from the same sample are listed, as sequenced in a study of T-cell memory formation after mild COVID-19. MiXCR was run by TCRdb on the 5' RACE reads, yielding one entry per CDR3 protein. The sample records 430,000 or so distinct CDR3 sequences, nearly 25% being singletons. The sequenced sample consisted of PBMCs or a T cell subset sorted from them (not recorded which). The origin of the receptors is an adult woman who had mild COVID-19 (a few samples of this study predate the infection). Cell type and time point are not known.

The V call is TRBV13, the J call TRBJ2-7; 9 nucleotides match TRBD1. Germline V lookup: CDR1 PRHDT, CDR2 FYEKMQ (reference sequence). V was clipped by 0 bases and J by 2 bases; unmatched bases: 2. CDR3 length equals 15 residues. Written as DNA, the CDR3 is TGTGCCAGCAGCTTAGGGGACAGGGGAGCCTACGAGCAGTACTTC. This encodes CASSLGDRGAYEQYF.

This sequence joins TRBV30 and TRBJ2-7; TRBD2 is a possible D gene (5 bases). V dropped 2 bases and J dropped 5 bases, with 19 bases sitting between them. Germline V gene sequence: CDR1 GTSNPN, CDR2 SVGIG (reference sequence). The CDR3 loop spans 15 amino acids. The CDR3 sequence: CAWSPEVLILNEQYF. The DNA for the CDR3 is TGTGCCTGGAGTCCGGAGGTCCTAATCCTTAACGAGCAGTACTTC.

V is TRBV18 and J is TRBJ1-2, with D possibly being TRBD1 (5 bases). This CDR3 has 14 residues. CDR1 and CDR2 from the germline V gene are KGHSH and LQKENI. V was clipped by 3 bases and J by 4 bases, with 12 bases between them. Here the CDR3 reads CASSPGTSGYGYTF. The CDR3 coding sequence is TGTGCCAGCTCACCGGGGACTTCGGGCTATGGCTACACCTTC.

The rearrangement uses TRBV7-9 and TRBJ1-3, with D maybe TRBD1 (5 bases). The V end lost 2 bases, the J end lost 4 bases, and 9 bases lay between the germline ends. The CDR3 consists of 14 residues. Germline assignment: CDR1 SEHNR and CDR2 FQNEAQ (reference sequence). The CDR3 here is CASSLPGTGNTIYF. CDR3 DNA sequence: TGTGCCAGCAGCTTACCGGGGACGGGAAACACCATATATTTT.

The rearrangement joins TRBV6-2 or TRBV6-3 to TRBJ2-1; 10 bases align to TRBD1. V lost 4 bases and J lost 8; bases outside the gene matches: 11. The CDR3 loop spans 16 amino acids. Germline V lookup: CDR1 MNHEY, CDR2 SVGEGT. CDR3 in DNA: TGTGCCAGCAGTTTTCTCCGGGACAGGGGTGTCGATGAGCAGTTCTTC. This codes for CASSFLRDRGVDEQFF.

This clonotype appeared many times. J is TRBJ2-1 and V is TRBV7-2; 8 bases fit TRBD1. V shed 5 bases and J 6 bases; nucleotides not matched to a gene: 9. The CDR3 extends over 15 amino acids. Germline CDR1 is SGHTA and CDR2 is FQGNSA. This chain's CDR3 is CASSPTAGQGNEQFF. Written as DNA, the CDR3 is TGTGCCAGCAGCCCCACGGCCGGACAGGGCAATGAGCAGTTCTTC.

This clonotype has just a few counts. The J gene is TRBJ2-1, the V gene TRBV24-1; D is unclear. V lost 0 bases and J 0 bases, leaving 8 bases between the germline ends. CDR1 KGHDR and CDR2 SFDVKD come from the germline V gene. The CDR3 runs to 16 residues. The CDR3 protein is CATSDLQASSYNEQFF. DNA for the CDR3: TGTGCCACCAGTGATTTGCAGGCGAGCTCCTACAATGAGCAGTTCTTC.

J is TRBJ2-3 and V is TRBV7-9; D is unclear. The CDR3 extends over 15 amino acids. CDR1 is SEHNR and CDR2 is FQNEAQ in the germline V gene (reference sequence). The V gene lost 2 bases and the J gene lost 2 bases, with 11 bases spanning the gap. The CDR3 region is CASSLRSALTDTQYF. The CDR3 nucleotides read TGTGCCAGCAGCTTAAGGAGCGCCCTCACAGATACGCAGTATTTT.